Here is one T cell receptor beta chain with its context. The CDR3 extends over 16 amino acids. The data belong to a study of blood T cell repertoires in COVID-19. Study-wide background: PBMCs, B-cell-depleted T cells, or T cells provided the cDNA or gDNA that made up the material.

The repertoire was sequenced with immunoSEQ multiplex PCR; TCRdb's copy has only in-frame clones and lacks some. The sample yields around 470,000 clones, less than 95% seen once. The study assigned cohorts using participant-reported clinical history. Symptom resolution, clearance, or two negative PCRs marked the recovered donors of Cohort 3. This clonotype was obtained from a man between 18 and 29 years old who had recovered from COVID-19. Sequencing was performed on PBMCs or T cells enriched from blood (not recorded which). This chain connects TRBV21-1 to TRBJ2-5; whether TRBD2, the table's D call, matches the DNA was not checked. TRBV21-1 is a recognized pseudogene. CDR3 nucleotides: TGTGCCAGCAGCTCTTCTTTAGCGGGGGGAGGGGAGACCCAGTACTTC. The encoded protein is CASSSSLAGGGETQYF.